These 27 T cell receptor beta chains were all obtained from the same sample, sequenced in a study of blood T cell repertoires in COVID-19. The assay was immunoSEQ multiplex PCR, and TCRdb's table has in-frame clones only and misses some. Among fewer than 50,000 clones, around four fifths were seen once, and the ten largest hold about 4.9%. The sequenced sample was peripheral blood. Receptors originate from a man in his fifties or sixties with active COVID-19.

The J gene is TRBJ2-5, the V gene TRBV11-2; 8 nucleotides line up with TRBD1. The CDR3 consists of 15 residues. The trim removed 3 bases at V and 6 bases at J, leaving 9 bases unmatched. Germline CDR1 and CDR2: SGHAT and FQNNGV. The CDR3 protein is CASSLVTQGAKTQYF. The CDR3 bases are TGTGCCAGCAGCTTGGTGACCCAGGGGGCGAAGACCCAGTACTTC.

The chain recombines TRBV19 with TRBJ1-1, with 7 bases fitting TRBD1. This CDR3 has 14 amino acids. CDR1 and CDR2 (germline): LNHDA, SQIVND (reference sequence). V trimming: 7 bases; J trimming: 1 base; junction bases outside the gene matches: 6. CDR3 in amino acids: CASTLTGANTEAFF. The DNA of the CDR3 is TGTGCCAGTACCCTAACAGGGGCGAACACTGAAGCTTTCTTT.

V and J are TRBV4-3 and TRBJ2-2, with TRBD2 matching over 8 bases. CDR1 is LGHNA, CDR2 YSLEER, per germline. V dropped 0 bases and J dropped 2; count of bases not matched to a gene: 5. CDR3 length: 17 residues. In DNA, the CDR3 is TGCGCCAGCAGCCAAGATTCAAGCGGGGGTAACACCGGGGAGCTGTTTTTT. Its protein is CASSQDSSGGNTGELFF.

This clone occurred a few times. The J gene is TRBJ2-1, the V gene TRBV4-1; D might be TRBD2 (5 bases). There are 18 residues in the CDR3. Germline-derived CDR1 and CDR2 are MGHRA and YSYEKL. The V gene lost 1 base and the J gene lost 5 bases, with 21 bases spanning the gap. The CDR3, as DNA: TGCGCCAGCAGCCAAGGGTCGGATCGAGGGAGTGCGCACAATGAGCAGTTCTTC. Protein product: CASSQGSDRGSAHNEQFF.

This clone showed up just a few times. The chain is built from TRBV6-2 or TRBV6-3 and TRBJ2-1; D might be TRBD2 (6 bases). The CDR3 contains 13 residues. Germline assignment: CDR1 MNHEY and CDR2 SVGEGT. The V and J ends lost 2 bases and 12 bases respectively, with 14 bases between them. CDR3 protein: CASSYEETRGQFF. The CDR3 coding sequence is TGTGCCAGCAGTTACGAGGAGACTAGGGGGCAGTTCTTC.

The rearrangement links TRBV7-6 to TRBJ1-5; no clear D gene. Germline values: CDR1 SGHVS, CDR2 FNYEAQ. There are 16 residues in the CDR3. Trimming took off 0 bases at V and 4 bases at J, with 13 bases between the two ends. The CDR3 reads CASSLASGSENQPQHF. The DNA for the CDR3 is TGTGCCAGCAGCTTAGCGTCGGGGTCTGAAAATCAGCCCCAGCATTTT.

V and J are TRBV5-1 and TRBJ1-1, with 8 bases lining up with TRBD1. Germline CDR1 and CDR2: SGHRS and YFSETQ. Trimming cost V 3 bases and J 5 bases; bases outside gene matches: 12. CDR3 length: 16 residues. The CDR3: CASSSSGQGGWTEAFF. CDR3 bases: TGCGCCAGCAGCTCCTCTGGACAGGGCGGTTGGACTGAAGCTTTCTTT.

The rearrangement joins TRBV19 to TRBJ1-4, with no clear D. This CDR3 has 13 amino acids. Germline V gives CDR1 LNHDA, CDR2 SQIVND (reference sequence). The germline V and J ends were trimmed by 5 bases and 8 bases, with 12 bases remaining between them. The CDR3 region has the DNA TGTGCCAGTAGTGTTGACTCGGAGGAAAAACTGTTTTTT. Translation: CASSVDSEEKLFF.

V is TRBV15 and J is TRBJ1-4; no definite D call. V was shortened by 2 bases and J by 2 bases, with 9 bases between the two germline ends. This CDR3 has 15 amino acids. CDR1 is LNHNV, CDR2 YYDKDF, per germline (reference sequence). Here the CDR3 DNA reads TGTGCCACCAGCAGAATTGAGAAGACTAATGAAAAACTGTTTTTT. It yields the protein CATSRIEKTNEKLFF.

CDR3 sequence (DNA): TGTGCCAGCTCACCGAAGACAGGGGGTAACGAGCAGTACTTC. Protein product: CASSPKTGGNEQYF. This chain connects TRBV18 to TRBJ2-7; 9 positions match TRBD1. Per germline, CDR1 KGHSH and CDR2 LQKENI. The CDR3 loop spans 14 amino acids. With V trimmed by 3 bases and J by 5 bases, 5 bases remained unmatched.

J is TRBJ2-5 and V is TRBV5-1; D is unclear. CDR3 size: 13 residues. Germline CDR1 and CDR2: SGHRS and YFSETQ. Deletions cut 3 bases from V and 4 bases from J, with 10 bases between. CDR3 region: CASSSRFGETQYF. In DNA form, the CDR3 reads TGCGCCAGCAGCTCCCGGTTCGGAGAGACCCAGTACTTC.

This chain links TRBV5-1 with TRBJ1-1; TRBD1 aligns across 10 bases. The J segment lost 0 bases and the V segment lost 4 bases, leaving 3 bases of the junction unmatched. The CDR3 is 15 residues long. Germline V gene data show CDR1 as SGHRS and CDR2 as YFSETQ. CDR3 in DNA: TGCGCCAGCAGCCCGGGGACAGGGGTGAACACTGAAGCTTTCTTT. It codes for CASSPGTGVNTEAFF.

V gene TRBV5-4 combines with J gene TRBJ2-5, with D possibly matching TRBD1 (6 bases). Germline lookup yields CDR1 SGHNT and CDR2 YYREEE (reference sequence). The CDR3 length is 17 residues. Trimming took off 1 base at V and 2 bases at J, with 18 bases between the two ends. CDR3 bases: TGTGCCAGCAGCTTGAGATCCGGGACAAAAACGCAAGAGACCCAGTACTTC. Protein product: CASSLRSGTKTQETQYF.

This rearrangement joins TRBV7-9 to TRBJ1-2; 7 bases line up with TRBD1. The V gene end was trimmed by 1 base and the J gene end by 4 bases; junction bases not matched to a gene: 3. The V gene's germline CDR1 is SEHNR and CDR2 FQNEAQ (reference sequence). CDR3 length equals 14 residues. CDR3 coding DNA: TGTGCCAGCAGCTTAGGCCAGGGGGTCTATGGCTACACCTTC. This codes for CASSLGQGVYGYTF.

The chain carries TRBV28 and TRBJ1-6; 10 positions agree with TRBD1. Trimming at V came to 5 bases and at J to 3 bases, leaving 4 bases not matched to a gene. Germline values: CDR1 MDHEN, CDR2 SYDVKM. The CDR3 length is 16 residues. The DNA of the CDR3 is TGTGCCAGCAGTGCCGGGACAGGGGACTATAATTCACCCCTCCACTTT. It encodes CASSAGTGDYNSPLHF.

V gene TRBV19 combines with J gene TRBJ1-4; D is undetermined. In germline, CDR1 is LNHDA, CDR2 SQIVND (reference sequence). The CDR3 covers 13 residues. V was cut by 1 base and J by 8 bases, with 8 bases left in between. The CDR3 reads CASSIGEEEKLFF. CDR3 in DNA: TGTGCCAGTAGTATAGGTGAGGAGGAAAAACTGTTTTTT.

This CDR3 is CASSPPTASGGYEQYF. The DNA of the CDR3 is TGTGCCAGCTCACCACCGACGGCTAGCGGGGGCTACGAGCAGTACTTC. This chain joins TRBV18 and TRBJ2-7; TRBD2 matches at 10 bases. This CDR3 is built from 16 residues. The germline V gene has CDR1 KGHSH and CDR2 LQKENI. The junction had 5 bases not matched to a gene; V was cut back by 0 bases and J by 3 bases.

In its sample, this clone was seen once. The rearrangement links TRBV5-1 to TRBJ1-4; 9 bases are shared with TRBD1. The CDR3 runs 15 residues. Per germline, CDR1 SGHRS and CDR2 YFSETQ. V lost 4 bases, J lost 2 bases, and 3 bases stayed unmatched. The CDR3 DNA reads as TGCGCCAGCAGCCGGACAGGGGCGACTAATGAAAAACTGTTTTTT. This gives the protein CASSRTGATNEKLFF.

The V gene is TRBV7-9, the J gene TRBJ2-1; 12 nucleotides match TRBD2. The junction had 5 bases not matched to a gene; V was cut back by 4 bases and J by 4 bases. The CDR3 has 16 amino acids. The germline V gene encodes CDR1 SEHNR and CDR2 FQNEAQ (reference sequence). The CDR3 bases are TGTGCCAGCAGCTACCCGACTAGCGGGGGTTACAATGAGCAGTTCTTC. Its protein product is CASSYPTSGGYNEQFF. The entire variable domain, with the rest obtained from reference TRBV7-9 and TRBJ2-1, is as follows: DTGVSQNPRHKITKRGQNVTFRCDPISEHNRLYWYRQTLGQGPEFLTYFQNEAQLEKSRLLSDRFSAERPKGSFSTLEIQRTEQGDSAMYLCASSYPTSGGYNEQFFGPGTRLTVL.

The V and J genes are TRBV6-5 and TRBJ1-2; 7 positions agree with TRBD1. Trimming took 7 bases from V and 3 from J; bases not matched to a gene: 2. The germline V gene has CDR1 MNHEY and CDR2 SVGAGI. This CDR3 comprises 12 residues. Written as DNA, the CDR3 is TGTGCCAGCAACAGGGGTTACTATGGCTACACCTTC. Protein sequence: CASNRGYYGYTF.

This clone has only one observation. The chain carries TRBV6-5 and TRBJ1-5, with 10 bases aligning to TRBD1. The J segment lost 7 bases and the V segment lost 4 bases, leaving 7 bases of the junction unmatched. The CDR3 loop spans 15 amino acids. Germline assignment: CDR1 MNHEY and CDR2 SVGAGI. DNA of the CDR3: TGTGCCAGCAGTTTAGGGACAGGGGAGGTACAGCCCCAGCATTTT. Translated: CASSLGTGEVQPQHF.

The chain uses TRBV28 and TRBJ1-1; TRBD1 agrees at 7 bases. The CDR3 sequence is 15 residues long. V lost 1 base and J lost 7; bases outside the gene matches: 9. In germline, CDR1 is MDHEN, CDR2 SYDVKM. CDR3: CASSLSASGQVEAFF. The CDR3 DNA reads as TGTGCCAGCAGTTTATCGGCGAGCGGACAGGTTGAAGCTTTCTTT.

V is TRBV7-9 and J is TRBJ2-7; 11 nucleotides agree with TRBD1. CDR1 is SEHNR, CDR2 FQNEAQ, per germline (reference sequence). Unmatched junction bases numbered 5, after V lost 5 bases and J lost 5 bases. The CDR3 extends over 14 amino acids. The CDR3 here is CASSAGQGVDEQYF. CDR3 sequence (DNA): TGTGCCAGCAGCGCGGGACAGGGGGTCGACGAGCAGTACTTC.

CDR3 loop: CASSLVFSGNTIYF. CDR3 sequence (DNA): TGTGCCAGCAGCCTAGTTTTCTCTGGAAACACCATATATTTT. The chain joins TRBV3-1 (or the pseudogene TRBV3-2) to TRBJ1-3; D ambiguous. The CDR3 runs 14 residues. Per the germline V gene, CDR1 is LGHDT and CDR2 is YNNKEL (reference sequence). V lost 4 bases, J lost 0 bases, and 7 bases lay in between.

V gene TRBV6-4 combines with J gene TRBJ1-5; D not certain. The V end was cut by 4 bases, the J end by 0 bases, with 10 bases between. CDR3 length equals 15 residues. Germline V CDR1 and CDR2: MRHNA, SNTAGT. CDR3 DNA sequence: TGTGCCAGCAGTGCTTCCAGTTATAGCAATCAGCCCCAGCATTTT. It specifies CASSASSYSNQPQHF.

The chain joins TRBV3-1 (or the pseudogene TRBV3-2) to TRBJ2-4; perhaps TRBD1 as D (5 bases). V was clipped by 0 bases and J by 3 bases, with 15 bases between them. CDR1 is LGHDT, CDR2 YNNKEL, per germline (reference sequence). CDR3 length: 17 residues. The CDR3 coding sequence is TGTGCCAGCAGCCAAGAGGGGCAGGGTATAGTCAAAAACATTCAGTACTTC. This encodes CASSQEGQGIVKNIQYF.

The rearrangement joins TRBV12-5 to TRBJ1-1; TRBD1 agrees at 9 bases. After removal of 4 bases from V and 6 bases from J, the junction contained 6 bases not matched to a gene. The CDR3 runs 14 residues. From germline, CDR1 is LGHNT and CDR2 FRNRAP. The CDR3 sequence: CASGWGQGPAEAFF. The CDR3 DNA follows: TGTGCTAGTGGTTGGGGACAGGGCCCGGCTGAAGCTTTCTTT.